Listed here is a single T cell receptor beta chain. Its cognate antigen is unknown. RNA transcripts served as the template for amplifying TCR beta CDR3 regions. During a first-round RT-PCR of the TCR CDR3, the HTBI primer set was used. TCRdb passed the multiplex PCR reads through MiXCR, listing each CDR3 protein once. The sample yields about half a million distinct CDR3 sequences, 20% to 25% seen once. The CDR3 length is 13 residues. V lost 5 bases, J lost 8 bases, and 7 bases stayed unmatched. Looked up from germline, CDR1 is SGHVS and CDR2 is FQNEAQ. Patients were aged 18 to 65, had disease duration under 2 months, and had newly diagnosed hyperthyroidism. Each diagnosis drew on symptoms, thyroxine, TRAb, thyroid ultrasound and orbital computed tomography findings. It was around 11 ml of fresh peripheral blood that supplied the PBMCs. The data derive from a study of T cells in Graves' hyperthyroidism and ophthalmopathy.

Study results and limitations: Expanded thyroid clonotypes (above 0.001) were mostly also found in blood.

The chain has TRBV7-8 and TRBJ1-2, with 8 bases identical to TRBD1. Sequencing used blood. This clonotype was obtained from a man aged 18 to 30 with Graves' hyperthyroidism. The CDR3: CASSPYRGGGYTF. In DNA form, the CDR3 reads TGTGCCAGCAGCCCCTACAGGGGGGGCGGCTACACCTTC.